Listed below are T cell receptor beta chains from one sample, sequenced in a study of identical twins. TCRdb reanalysed the 5' RACE reads using MiXCR and keeps one entry per CDR3 protein. The sample yields some 1,600,000 distinct CDR3 sequences, less than 35% seen once. Sequenced sample: cord blood. The receptor set was obtained from a newborn girl in good health. Both conserved end residues are part of each CDR3.

j_call	v_call	cdr3_aa
TRBJ1-5	TRBV20-1	CSARSGTSSNQPQHF
TRBJ1-2	TRBV29-1	CSARRGGNNGYTF
TRBJ1-1	TRBV4-2	CASSQDPSQFGHTEAFF
TRBJ2-3	TRBV4-1	CASSQGGYRNTQYF
TRBJ1-1	TRBV7-2	CASRSDRNRGMNTEAFF
TRBJ2-7	TRBV5-1	CASSLVSGGAEQYF
TRBJ2-7	TRBV7-9	CASSLRQGMIDEQYF
-	TRBV6-2/TRBV6-3	CATGDGGTPSLPYNEQYF
TRBJ1-5	TRBV9	CASSVGDSNQPQHF
TRBJ1-1	TRBV27	CASSLGFDRPHTEAFF
TRBJ2-3	TRBV7-8	CASSFGLAGVGGVVDTQYF
TRBJ2-5	TRBV7-8	CASSLLAGRGNEQYF
TRBJ2-3	TRBV20-1	CSVKIGGLLTDTQYF
TRBJ2-1	TRBV5-1	CASSLEGTGTVQFF
TRBJ1-1	TRBV4-2	CASSQDGVGGTEAFF
TRBJ2-1	TRBV9	CASSVPISTEQFF
TRBJ2-6	TRBV28	CASSSQDSPLGANVLTF
TRBJ1-4	TRBV6-6	CASISGPRTTNEKLFF
-	TRBV5-6	CASSPYDRAGTYEQYF
TRBJ2-1	TRBV2	CVSKTAGGPSYNEQFF
TRBJ2-1	TRBV5-1	CASSYTGLYPNEQFF
TRBJ2-7	TRBV5-1	CASSLEGGFSSYEQYF
TRBJ2-3	TRBV29-1	CSASRFQGLSTDTQYF
TRBJ2-2	TRBV12-3/TRBV12-4	CASSTDTGELFF
TRBJ1-1	TRBV10-3	CAISDRLTEAFF
TRBJ2-3	TRBV4-2	CASSHPGTSFTDTQYF
TRBJ2-3	TRBV28	CASSLGTGVDTQYF
TRBJ1-2	TRBV30	CAQNRGEGYTF